This TCR beta chain was found in a study of blood T cell repertoires in COVID-19. For the study at large: The United States, Italy and Spain were the sources of the acute and convalescent COVID-19 samples. Nucleic acid was either cDNA or gDNA, and it came from T cells, B-cell-depleted T cells, or PBMCs.

The CDR3 consists of 13 residues. With 6 bases removed from V and 8 bases from J, the gap between germline ends came to 16 bases. The germline gives CDR1 MNHEY, CDR2 SMNVEV (reference sequence). Authors' methods: It was from reference gene primer amplification that nucleated cell counts were estimated. The protocol was immunoSEQ multiplex PCR, while the TCRdb copy is restricted to in-frame clones and leaves out a portion. V and J calls and clone size are copied from that table; D and trimming were computed from the DNA. The data show about 130,000 clones, around 85% seen once. This sequence joins TRBV27 and TRBJ1-1; no clear D gene. The receptor was isolated from a woman aged 50 to 65 who had recovered from COVID-19. The specimen sequenced was peripheral blood. The CDR3 region is CASSKNREREAFF. CDR3 nucleotide sequence: TGTGCCAGCAGCAAGAATAGAGAGCGAGAAGCTTTCTTT.